These T cell receptor beta chains were read from a single sample in a study of T cell repertoires in cytomegalovirus infection. TCRdb processed the reads anew with MiXCR; each CDR3 protein has one entry. This table has about 830,000 distinct CDR3 sequences, about 33% appearing once. No antigens are known for them. The specimen was cultured CD8+ T cells from PBMCs, collected from culture after CMV antigen stimulation. The receptors come from a human donor in good health (CMV status not recorded). Some clones in this sample may be carry-over from other donors' samples. The CDR3 runs from the conserved cysteine through the conserved F or W. Each record gives: D gene, V gene, clone size, J gene, CDR3 DNA, CDR3 protein. The D gene is left open where the match is weak. Some rows have no size entry. The others give once, few or many, or a class for an expanded clone.

d_gene: -; v_gene: TRBV27; abundance: few; j_gene: TRBJ1-6; CDR3nt: TGTGCCAGCAGTGTTATTGGGTCACCCCTCCACTTT; CDR3aa: CASSVIGSPLHF
d_gene: TRBD1; v_gene: TRBV7-6; abundance: -; j_gene: TRBJ1-6; CDR3nt: TGTGCCAGCAGCGAGACAGGGGGCGCAGGTTCACCCCTCCACTTT; CDR3aa: CASSETGGAGSPLHF
d_gene: -; v_gene: TRBV6-1; abundance: many; j_gene: TRBJ1-5; CDR3nt: TGTGCCAGCAGTGATGGGGGGATTCAGCCCCAGCATTTT; CDR3aa: CASSDGGIQPQHF
d_gene: -; v_gene: TRBV4-1; abundance: -; j_gene: TRBJ2-1; CDR3nt: TGCGCCAGCAGGCTCCGAACGGGCGAGTCCTACAATGAGCAGTTCTTC; CDR3aa: CASRLRTGESYNEQFF
d_gene: -; v_gene: TRBV6-2/TRBV6-3; abundance: few; j_gene: TRBJ2-1; CDR3nt: TGTGCCAGCAGTTACTCGGCTGGCGGGTTTTACAATGAGCAGTTCTTC; CDR3aa: CASSYSAGGFYNEQFF
d_gene: -; v_gene: TRBV19; abundance: -; j_gene: TRBJ2-6; CDR3nt: TGTGCCAGTAGTATCCCCCCAGGGGTGCTAGTCCGTGGGGCCAACGTCCTGACTTTC; CDR3aa: CASSIPPGVLVRGANVLTF
d_gene: -; v_gene: TRBV12-5; abundance: -; j_gene: TRBJ1-4; CDR3nt: TGTGCTAGTGGTTTGTTTTTAGAAAAACTGTTTTTT; CDR3aa: CASGLFLEKLFF
d_gene: -; v_gene: TRBV13; abundance: -; j_gene: TRBJ1-3; CDR3nt: TGTGCCAGCAGCCAGGGACGGTTCTCTGGAAACACCATATATTTT; CDR3aa: CASSQGRFSGNTIYF
d_gene: -; v_gene: TRBV7-6; abundance: many; j_gene: TRBJ2-1; CDR3nt: TGTGCCAGCAGCTTAGATTTCACCATCGTGCAGTTCTTC; CDR3aa: CASSLDFTIVQFF
d_gene: -; v_gene: TRBV12-3/TRBV12-4; abundance: -; j_gene: TRBJ1-2; CDR3nt: TGTGCCAGCAGTTTGGGGAGGGGCCAGACCCCTGGCTACACCTTC; CDR3aa: CASSLGRGQTPGYTF
d_gene: -; v_gene: TRBV3-1; abundance: -; j_gene: TRBJ1-6; CDR3nt: TGTGCCAGCAGCTCTGAGGGGATCCGGTATAATTCACCCCTCCACTTT; CDR3aa: CASSSEGIRYNSPLHF
d_gene: TRBD1; v_gene: TRBV6-5; abundance: -; j_gene: TRBJ1-2; CDR3nt: TGTGCCAGCAGTCCCCTACAGGGGACGTTCGGTGGCTACACCTTC; CDR3aa: CASSPLQGTFGGYTF
d_gene: TRBD2; v_gene: TRBV6-5; abundance: -; j_gene: TRBJ2-1; CDR3nt: TGTGCCAGCAGTTATGGGGTAGCGGGGCTCTACAATGAGCAGTTCTTC; CDR3aa: CASSYGVAGLYNEQFF
d_gene: -; v_gene: TRBV6-5; abundance: few; j_gene: TRBJ1-5; CDR3nt: TGTGCCAGCAGTATAATACAGGGCAATCAGCCCCAGCATTTT; CDR3aa: CASSIIQGNQPQHF
d_gene: TRBD1; v_gene: TRBV7-2; abundance: -; j_gene: TRBJ1-1; CDR3nt: TGTGCCAGCAGCTTGAACAGGGGGATGAACACTGAAGCTTTCTTT; CDR3aa: CASSLNRGMNTEAFF
d_gene: -; v_gene: TRBV13; abundance: -; j_gene: TRBJ1-1; CDR3nt: TGTGCCAGCAGCGTCGGGGGTTCCGACACTGAAGCTTTCTTT; CDR3aa: CASSVGGSDTEAFF
d_gene: -; v_gene: TRBV4-1; abundance: few; j_gene: TRBJ1-5; CDR3nt: TGCGCCAGCAGCCAAGATCTGGATCAGCCCCAGCATTTT; CDR3aa: CASSQDLDQPQHF